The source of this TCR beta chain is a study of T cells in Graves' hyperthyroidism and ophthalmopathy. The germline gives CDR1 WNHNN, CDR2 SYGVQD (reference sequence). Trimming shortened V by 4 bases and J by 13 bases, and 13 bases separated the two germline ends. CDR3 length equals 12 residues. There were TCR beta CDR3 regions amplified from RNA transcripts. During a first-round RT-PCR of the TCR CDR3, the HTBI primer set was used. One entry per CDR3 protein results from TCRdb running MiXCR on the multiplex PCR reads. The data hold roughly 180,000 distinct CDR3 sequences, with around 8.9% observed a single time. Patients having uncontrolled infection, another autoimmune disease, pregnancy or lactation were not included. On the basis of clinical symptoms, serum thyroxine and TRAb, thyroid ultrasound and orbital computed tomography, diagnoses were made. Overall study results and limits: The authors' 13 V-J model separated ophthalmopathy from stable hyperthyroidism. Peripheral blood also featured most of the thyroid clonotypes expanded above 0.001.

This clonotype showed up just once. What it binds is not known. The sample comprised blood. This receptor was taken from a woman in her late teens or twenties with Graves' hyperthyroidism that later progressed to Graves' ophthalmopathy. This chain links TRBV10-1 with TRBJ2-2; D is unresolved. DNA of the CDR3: TGCGCCAGCAGTGGGCCCGGAAAGGGGCTGTTTTTT. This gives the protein CASSGPGKGLFF.